This TCR beta chain comes out of a study of a mutant IDH1 vaccine in newly diagnosed glioma. Study as a whole: Most had both radiotherapy and temozolomide beforehand; others had only one. General study findings and limits: Pseudoprogression apparently lacked any relation to changes in top peripheral T cell clonotypes.

Time point described: week 35, safety follow-up. Each dose delivered 300 ug of mutant IDH1 20-mer peptide subcutaneously with imiquimod. Vaccination of patients was performed eight times, in weeks 1, 3, 5, 7, 11, 15, 19 and 23. New WHO grade 3 or 4 astrocytomas that were IDH1-mutant and ATRX-lost occurred in the donors. Only in-frame clones appear in the TCRdb table, and some are missing; sequencing was by immunoSEQ multiplex PCR. The sample lists about 50,000 clones; 70% to 80% were seen once. The germline gives CDR1 MRHNA, CDR2 SNTAGT. V lost 11 bases and J 6 bases, leaving 20 bases between the germline ends. This CDR3 has 14 residues. For this clone: No antigen is known for it.

Sequenced here: PBMCs, sampled from a glioma patient whose treatment included an IDH1 peptide vaccine. The V call is TRBV6-4, the J call TRBJ2-1; D possibly matches TRBD1 or TRBD2 (5 bases each). The sequence was obtained from a man aged 35 to 55 with glioma. CDR3 nucleotide sequence: TGTGCCGTCGGGACGGGAAGTAACGGCAATGAGCAGTTCTTC. Its protein is CAVGTGSNGNEQFF.